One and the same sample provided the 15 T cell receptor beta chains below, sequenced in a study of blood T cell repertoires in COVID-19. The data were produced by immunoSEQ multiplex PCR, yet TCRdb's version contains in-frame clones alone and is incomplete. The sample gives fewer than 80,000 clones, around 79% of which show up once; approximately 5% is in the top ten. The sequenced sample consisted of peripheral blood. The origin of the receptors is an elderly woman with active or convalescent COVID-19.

For the CDR3, the DNA is TGTGCCAGCAGTGACTCAACGGGGGGGGAGACCCAGTACTTC. As protein: CASSDSTGGETQYF. The chain has TRBV6-4 and TRBJ2-5; 8 nucleotides align to TRBD2. V trimming: 0 bases; J trimming: 5 bases; junction bases outside the gene matches: 2. The CDR3 spans 14 residues. The germline CDR1 and CDR2 sequences are MRHNA and SNTAGT.

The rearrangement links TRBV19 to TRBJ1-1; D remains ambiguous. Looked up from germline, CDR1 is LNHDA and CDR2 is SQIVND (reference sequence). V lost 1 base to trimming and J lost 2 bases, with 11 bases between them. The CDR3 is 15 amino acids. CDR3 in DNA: TGTGCCAGTAGTATAGCCAGGCTCGGAAACACTGAAGCTTTCTTT. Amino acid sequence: CASSIARLGNTEAFF.

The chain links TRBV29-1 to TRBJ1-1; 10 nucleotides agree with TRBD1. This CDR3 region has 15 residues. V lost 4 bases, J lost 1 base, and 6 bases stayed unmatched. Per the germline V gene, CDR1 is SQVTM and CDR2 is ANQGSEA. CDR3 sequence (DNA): TGCAGCGTTGCCGGGACAGGGGCCAAGAACACTGAAGCTTTCTTT. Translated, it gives CSVAGTGAKNTEAFF.

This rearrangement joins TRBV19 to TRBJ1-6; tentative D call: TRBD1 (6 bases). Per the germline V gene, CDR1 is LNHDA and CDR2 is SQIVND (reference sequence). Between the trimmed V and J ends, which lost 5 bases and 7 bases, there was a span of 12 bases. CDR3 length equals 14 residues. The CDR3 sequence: CASSGGLGNSPLHF. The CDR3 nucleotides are TGTGCCAGTAGTGGGGGCCTAGGGAATTCACCCCTCCACTTT.

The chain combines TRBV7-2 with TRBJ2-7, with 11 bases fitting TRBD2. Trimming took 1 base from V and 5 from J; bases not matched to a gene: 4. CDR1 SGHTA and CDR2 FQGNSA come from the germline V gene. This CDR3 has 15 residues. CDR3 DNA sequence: TGTGCCAGCAGCTTAGAACTAGCGGGAGTCCACGAGCAGTACTTC. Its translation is CASSLELAGVHEQYF.

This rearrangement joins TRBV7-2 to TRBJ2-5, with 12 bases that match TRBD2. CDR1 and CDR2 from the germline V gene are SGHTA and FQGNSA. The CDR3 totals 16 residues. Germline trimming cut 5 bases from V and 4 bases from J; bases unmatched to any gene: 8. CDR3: CASSPAGLAGRETQYF. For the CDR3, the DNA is TGTGCCAGCAGCCCGGCTGGACTAGCGGGGCGAGAGACCCAGTACTTC.

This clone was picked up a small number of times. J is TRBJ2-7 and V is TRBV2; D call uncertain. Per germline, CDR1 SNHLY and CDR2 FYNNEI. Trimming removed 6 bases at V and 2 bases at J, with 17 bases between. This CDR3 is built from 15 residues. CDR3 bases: TGTGCCAGCAGAGGCTTAGACGGCGGAACCTACGAGCAGTACTTC. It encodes CASRGLDGGTYEQYF. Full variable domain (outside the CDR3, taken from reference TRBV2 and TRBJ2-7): EPEVTQTPSHQVTQMGQEVILRCVPISNHLYFYWYRQILGQKVEFLVSFYNNEISEKSEIFDDQFSVERPDGSNFTLKIRSTKLEDSAMYFCASRGLDGGTYEQYFGPGTRLTVT.

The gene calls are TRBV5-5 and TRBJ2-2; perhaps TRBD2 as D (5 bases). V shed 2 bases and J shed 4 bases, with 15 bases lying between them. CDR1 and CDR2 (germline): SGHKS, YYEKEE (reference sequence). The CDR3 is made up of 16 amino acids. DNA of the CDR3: TGTGCCAGCAGCTTAGCAGTGTCGAGGGTCACCGGGGAGCTGTTTTTT. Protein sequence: CASSLAVSRVTGELFF.

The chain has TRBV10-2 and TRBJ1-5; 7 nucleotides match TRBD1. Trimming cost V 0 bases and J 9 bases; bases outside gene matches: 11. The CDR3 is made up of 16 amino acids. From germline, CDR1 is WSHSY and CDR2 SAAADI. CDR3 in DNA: TGCGCCAGCAGTGAGTCACAGGGGATTTTCGGTAGGCCCCAGCATTTT. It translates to CASSESQGIFGRPQHF.

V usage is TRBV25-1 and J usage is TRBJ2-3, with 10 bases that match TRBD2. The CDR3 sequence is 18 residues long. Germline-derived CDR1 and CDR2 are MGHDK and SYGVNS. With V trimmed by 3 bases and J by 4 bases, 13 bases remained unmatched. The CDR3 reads CASSEGSSGGPYPDTQYF. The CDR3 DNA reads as TGTGCCAGCAGTGAGGGGTCTAGCGGGGGCCCGTACCCAGATACGCAGTATTTT. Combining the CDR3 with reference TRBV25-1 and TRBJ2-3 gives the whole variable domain EADIYQTPRYLVIGTGKKITLECSQTMGHDKMYWYQQDPGMELHLIHYSYGVNSTEKGDLSSESTVSRIRTEHFPLTLESARPSHTSQYLCASSEGSSGGPYPDTQYFGPGTRLTVL.

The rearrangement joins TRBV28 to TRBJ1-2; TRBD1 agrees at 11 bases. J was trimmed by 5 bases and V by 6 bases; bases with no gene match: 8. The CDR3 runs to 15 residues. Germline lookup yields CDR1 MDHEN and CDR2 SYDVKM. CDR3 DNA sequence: TGTGCCAGCAGGCAAAGGACAGGGGGCGGGTATGGCTACACCTTC. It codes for CASRQRTGGGYGYTF.

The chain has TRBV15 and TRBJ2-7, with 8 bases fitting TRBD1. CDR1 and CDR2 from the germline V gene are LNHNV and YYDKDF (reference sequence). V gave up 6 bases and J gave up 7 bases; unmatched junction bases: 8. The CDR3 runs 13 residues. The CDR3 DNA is TGTGCCACCAGACCGACAGGGGAAGAGGAGCAGTACTTC. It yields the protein CATRPTGEEEQYF.

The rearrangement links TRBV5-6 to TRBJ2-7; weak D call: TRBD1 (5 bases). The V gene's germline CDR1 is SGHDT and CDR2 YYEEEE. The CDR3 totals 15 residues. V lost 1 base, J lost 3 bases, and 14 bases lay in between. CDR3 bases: TGTGCCAGCAGCTTGAGTCAGGGTATCTACTACGAGCAGTACTTC. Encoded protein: CASSLSQGIYYEQYF.

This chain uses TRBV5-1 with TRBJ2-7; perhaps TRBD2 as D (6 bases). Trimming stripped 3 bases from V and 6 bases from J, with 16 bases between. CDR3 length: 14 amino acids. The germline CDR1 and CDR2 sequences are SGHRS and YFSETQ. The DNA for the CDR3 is TGCGCCAGCAGCTCCCTTCTTGGGGGAGGCGAGCAGTACTTC. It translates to CASSSLLGGGEQYF.

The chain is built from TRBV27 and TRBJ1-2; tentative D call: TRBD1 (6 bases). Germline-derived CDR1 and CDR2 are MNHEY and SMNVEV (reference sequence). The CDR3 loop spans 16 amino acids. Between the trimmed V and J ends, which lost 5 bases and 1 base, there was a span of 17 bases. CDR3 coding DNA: TGTGCCAGCAGTCTCTCGAGACAGGCCCTTAACTATGGCTACACCTTC. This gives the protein CASSLSRQALNYGYTF.